These T cell receptor beta chains were read from a single sample in a study of T cell changes during pregnancy in multiple sclerosis. This table comes from immunoSEQ multiplex PCR, and its TCRdb copy is limited to in-frame clones, with some not included. The sample holds just under 70,000 clones, about 90% seen once. This sample comprised peripheral blood, obtained in the second trimester of pregnancy. These receptors all come from a female donor with multiple sclerosis, enrolled in a pregnancy study. CDR3s include the opening cysteine and the closing phenylalanine or tryptophan. The order of the fields is V gene, CDR3 length, J gene, clone size, D gene, CDR3 protein, CDR3 DNA. The D gene is left open where the match is weak. Where a row states a size, it is once, few, many or the class of an expanded clone; other rows omit it.

TRBV18	13	TRBJ2-2	.	.	CASSPGATGELFF	TGTGCCAGCTCACCAGGGGCCACCGGGGAGCTGTTTTTT
TRBV4-2	13	TRBJ2-1	.	TRBD2	CASSQGLYNEQFF	TGTGCCAGCAGCCAGGGACTATACAATGAGCAGTTCTTC
TRBV19	12	TRBJ1-1	.	.	CASKLGGGEAFF	TGTGCCAGTAAACTGGGGGGGGGTGAAGCTTTCTTT
TRBV11-3	13	TRBJ2-7	.	.	CASSWGQFDEQYF	TGTGCCAGCAGCTGGGGCCAGTTCGACGAGCAGTACTTC
TRBV14	14	TRBJ1-1	.	.	CASSQGELNTEAFF	TGTGCCAGCAGCCAAGGAGAGCTGAACACTGAAGCTTTCTTT
TRBV7-7	18	TRBJ2-2	.	TRBD2	CASSLVPGGLPGTGELFF	TGTGCTAGCAGCTTAGTCCCGGGGGGGCTCCCTGGCACCGGGGAGCTGTTTTTT
TRBV27	18	TRBJ2-1	.	TRBD2	CASSLILASGASYNEQFF	TGTGCCAGCAGTTTAATTCTCGCTAGCGGGGCCTCCTACAATGAGCAGTTCTTC
TRBV7-2	16	TRBJ2-1	.	TRBD2	CASSLAPTSGNNEQFF	TGTGCCAGCAGCTTAGCGCCGACTAGCGGAAACAATGAGCAGTTCTTC
TRBV7-8	13	TRBJ2-5	.	.	CASSLVLAETQYF	TGTGCCAGCAGCTTAGTTCTTGCGGAGACCCAGTACTTC
TRBV7-2	14	TRBJ2-7	.	.	CASSLGGSTKKQYF	TGTGCCAGCAGCTTGGGGGGATCTACTAAAAAGCAGTACTTC
TRBV5-6	16	TRBJ1-1	few	.	CASSSLKEPPNTEAFF	TGTGCCAGCAGCTCCCTCAAGGAGCCACCGAACACTGAAGCTTTCTTT
TRBV6-1	15	TRBJ2-3	.	.	CASSPLGGDTDTQYF	TGTGCCAGCAGCCCACTGGGCGGGGACACAGATACGCAGTATTTT
TRBV5-1	16	TRBJ1-2	.	TRBD1	CASSLDRGPTNYGYTF	TGCGCCAGCAGCTTGGACAGGGGTCCAACTAACTATGGCTACACCTTC
TRBV6-5	15	TRBJ2-4	.	TRBD2	CASSYEAGVKNIQYF	TGTGCCAGCAGTTACGAGGCGGGGGTCAAAAACATTCAGTACTTC
TRBV19	13	TRBJ1-3	.	.	CASGTIGRNTIYF	TGTGCCAGCGGGACAATTGGAAGAAACACCATATATTTT
TRBV6-1	15	TRBJ1-2	.	.	CASSESLAGLDGYTF	TGTGCCAGCAGTGAATCTTTGGCAGGGCTCGATGGCTACACCTTC
TRBV15	15	TRBJ2-1	once	.	CATSRVSQTYNEQFF	TGTGCCACCAGCAGAGTCAGTCAGACCTACAATGAGCAGTTCTTC
TRBV19	14	TRBJ2-7	few	.	CASSIGQVHYEQYF	TGTGCCAGTAGTATAGGACAGGTTCACTACGAGCAGTACTTC
TRBV7-7	16	TRBJ2-2	.	.	CASSLAAGDRTGELFF	TGTGCCAGCAGCTTAGCGGCAGGGGACCGCACCGGGGAGCTGTTTTTT
TRBV10-3	14	TRBJ2-3	.	TRBD2	CAISAGGRTDTQYF	TGTGCCATCAGCGCGGGGGGGCGGACAGATACGCAGTATTTT
TRBV5-1	15	TRBJ1-2	.	TRBD1	CASSRDREGSTGYTF	TGCGCCAGCAGCCGGGACAGGGAGGGATCCACTGGCTACACCTTC
TRBV9	16	TRBJ1-4	.	TRBD1	CASSSTSGQGNEKLFF	TGTGCCAGCAGCTCTACGTCCGGACAGGGCAATGAAAAACTGTTTTTT
TRBV7-2	15	TRBJ2-7	.	.	CASSRTGTLTYEQYF	TGTGCCAGCAGCCGCACCGGGACACTAACCTACGAGCAGTACTTC
TRBV27	14	TRBJ2-5	.	TRBD1	CASSLDRGGKTQYF	TGTGCCAGCAGTTTAGACAGGGGAGGAAAGACCCAGTACTTC
TRBV6-4	14	TRBJ2-7	.	.	CASSPTGEGYEQYF	TGTGCCAGCAGTCCGACAGGGGAGGGCTACGAGCAGTACTTC
TRBV4-3	13	TRBJ2-3	once	.	CASSPGDGDTQYF	TGCGCCAGCAGCCCGGGAGACGGAGATACGCAGTATTTT
TRBV6-5	15	TRBJ2-5	.	TRBD2	CASSFKAGGSGTQYF	TGTGCCAGCAGTTTCAAAGCCGGGGGGTCCGGGACCCAGTACTTC
TRBV29-1	11	TRBJ1-2	.	.	CSVGLGLGYTF	TGCAGCGTTGGACTAGGGCTCGGCTACACCTTC
TRBV25-1	15	TRBJ2-7	.	.	CASRPPRPTAREQYF	TGTGCCAGCAGGCCCCCCAGGCCGACAGCCCGCGAGCAGTACTTC
TRBV5-1	16	TRBJ2-5	.	TRBD1	CASSLALTGSRETQYF	TGCGCCAGCAGCTTGGCGCTGACAGGGAGTAGGGAGACCCAGTACTTC
TRBV5-5	14	TRBJ2-5	once	TRBD2	CASSRTSGGETQYF	TGTGCCAGCAGCCGAACTAGCGGGGGCGAGACCCAGTACTTC
TRBV5-4	15	TRBJ2-7	.	TRBD1	CASSLYHRGSYEQYF	TGTGCCAGCAGCTTGTACCACAGGGGGAGCTACGAGCAGTACTTC
TRBV7-2	15	TRBJ1-2	.	TRBD1	CASSLPAGGREGYTF	TGTGCCAGCAGCTTACCGGCAGGGGGCAGAGAAGGCTACACCTTC
TRBV11-2	14	TRBJ1-2	.	.	CASSLTQGLSGYTF	TGTGCCAGCAGCTTAACTCAGGGATTGAGCGGCTACACCTTC
TRBV7-8	15	TRBJ1-1	few	TRBD1	CASSLQTGQRTEAFF	TGTGCCAGCAGCTTACAGACAGGGCAAAGGACTGAAGCTTTCTTT
TRBV20-1	11	TRBJ1-2	.	TRBD1	CSAGTGNGYTF	TGCAGTGCCGGGACAGGGAATGGCTACACCTTC